The clone carrying this T cell receptor beta chain was counted between two and nine times. Its antigen is as yet unknown. V was clipped by 2 bases and J by 2 bases; unmatched bases: 6. The CDR3 loop spans 15 amino acids. CDR1 is SGHRS and CDR2 is YFSETQ in the germline V gene. This specimen comes from a study of T cells after yellow fever vaccination. Notes on the study in general: Abundant clonotypes (contaminants from the bulk population) could be present in FACS-sorted repertoires.

One entry per CDR3 protein, called by TCRdb with MiXCR from the 5' RACE reads. The sample lists approximately 580,000 distinct CDR3 sequences, roughly a sixth occurring once. The input for sequencing was PBMCs, taken 4 to 5 days after the first yellow fever vaccination. This sequence originates from a man aged 18 to 35 who received the YFV17D yellow fever vaccine. The chain has TRBV5-1 and TRBJ1-1; 7 bases are a match to TRBD1. CDR3 in DNA: TGCGCCAGCAGCTTTCTGACAGGGTATAACACTGAAGCTTTCTTT. Translating gives CASSFLTGYNTEAFF.